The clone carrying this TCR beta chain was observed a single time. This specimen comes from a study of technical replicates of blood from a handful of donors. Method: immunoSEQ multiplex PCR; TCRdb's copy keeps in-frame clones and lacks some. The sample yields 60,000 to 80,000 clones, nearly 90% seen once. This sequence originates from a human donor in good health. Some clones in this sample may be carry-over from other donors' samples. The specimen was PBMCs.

In DNA, the CDR3 is TGTGCCAGTAAGGGAAAGGGACACAGCTACAATGAGCAGTTCTTC. Its protein is CASKGKGHSYNEQFF. The rearrangement uses TRBV19 and TRBJ2-1, with D possibly being TRBD1 (6 bases). V gave up 7 bases and J gave up 3 bases, with 16 bases separating them. CDR1 and CDR2 from the germline V gene are LNHDA and SQIVND (reference sequence). The CDR3 length is 15 residues.